Listed below are T cell receptor beta chains from one sample, sequenced in a study of T cell changes during pregnancy in multiple sclerosis. Assay used: immunoSEQ multiplex PCR; TCRdb lists only in-frame clones, some missing. Of roughly 100,000 clones detected, 85% to 95% appear once; the ten largest clones hold 1.5% to 2%. Sequenced here: peripheral blood, sampled after pregnancy. These receptors originate from a female donor with multiple sclerosis, enrolled in a pregnancy study. The CDR3 runs from the conserved cysteine through the conserved F or W. Fields, in order: clone size, D gene, J gene, V gene, CDR3 protein, CDR3 DNA. D genes are given only for firm matches. Size is stated for part of the rows, as once, few or many counts, or as a class when the clone is expanded.

>.|.|TRBJ1-1|TRBV29-1
CSVLGGTEAFF
TGCAGCGTTCTGGGAGGCACTGAAGCTTTCTTT
>.|.|TRBJ1-2|TRBV30
CAWSVNPPMFYGYTF
TGTGCCTGGAGTGTAAACCCTCCTATGTTCTATGGCTACACCTTC
>.|TRBD2|TRBJ2-3|TRBV6-5
CASMASGTDTQYF
TGTGCCAGCATGGCTAGCGGAACAGATACGCAGTATTTT
>.|.|TRBJ1-4|TRBV10-3
CAISEGGVNEKLFF
TGTGCCATCAGCGAAGGGGGGGTTAATGAAAAACTGTTTTTT
>.|.|TRBJ2-5|TRBV18
CASSPTGGRVETQYF
TGTGCCAGCTCACCTACCGGGGGGCGCGTGGAGACCCAGTACTTC
>.|TRBD2|TRBJ2-1|TRBV2
CASRPLAGGPDEQFF
TGTGCCAGCAGACCTCTAGCGGGAGGGCCAGATGAGCAGTTCTTC
>once|TRBD1|TRBJ2-6|TRBV27
CASSSGTGGAGANVLTF
TGTGCCAGCTCCTCCGGGACAGGGGGCGCTGGGGCCAACGTCCTGACTTTC
>.|TRBD1|TRBJ2-5|TRBV7-3
CASSFTGALQETQYF
TGTGCCAGCAGCTTCACAGGGGCATTACAAGAGACCCAGTACTTC
>.|TRBD1|TRBJ1-2|TRBV2
CATGDRGLYGYTF
TGTGCCACCGGGGACAGGGGGCTCTATGGCTACACCTTC
>.|.|TRBJ2-5|TRBV2
CASSEGSKETQYF
TGTGCCAGCAGTGAAGGTAGCAAAGAGACCCAGTACTTC
>.|TRBD2|TRBJ2-1|TRBV9
CASSVESGGYNEQFF
TGTGCCAGCAGCGTAGAGAGCGGGGGCTACAATGAGCAGTTCTTC
>.|TRBD2|TRBJ2-1|TRBV9
CASSPTRSGIDEQFF
TGTGCCAGCAGCCCGACTCGAAGCGGGATCGATGAGCAGTTCTTC
>.|TRBD1|TRBJ2-1|TRBV28
CASRRNRGRSYNEQFF
TGTGCCAGCAGGCGTAACAGGGGCCGCTCCTACAATGAGCAGTTCTTC
>.|TRBD1|TRBJ2-2|TRBV5-1
CASSSGQGPTGELFF
TGCGCCAGCAGCTCCGGACAGGGGCCCACCGGGGAGCTGTTTTTT
>.|TRBD1|TRBJ1-1|TRBV2
CASKTGQGNTEAFF
TGTGCCAGCAAAACGGGACAGGGAAACACTGAAGCTTTCTTT
>.|.|TRBJ2-7|TRBV10-1
CASSEGQPGAYEQYF
TGCGCCAGCAGTGAAGGTCAACCGGGGGCCTACGAGCAGTACTTC
>.|.|TRBJ2-2|TRBV6-6
CASKHSLNTGELFF
TGTGCCAGCAAACACAGCCTGAACACCGGGGAGCTGTTTTTT
>.|TRBD2|TRBJ2-2|TRBV30
CAWSWTSGAGGELFF
TGTGCCTGGAGTTGGACTAGCGGTGCTGGCGGGGAGCTGTTTTTT
>.|.|TRBJ2-5|TRBV11-2
CASSSWGDQETQYF
TGTGCCAGCAGCTCCTGGGGGGACCAAGAGACCCAGTACTTC
>.|TRBD1|TRBJ1-1|TRBV5-1
CASSHSGTGGDTPFF
TGCGCCAGCAGCCACTCCGGGACAGGGGGCGACACGCCTTTCTTT
>.|.|TRBJ2-7|TRBV28
CASRFPGDYEQYF
TGTGCCAGCAGGTTTCCAGGCGACTACGAGCAGTACTTC
>.|.|TRBJ2-2|TRBV28
CASSLFGQGLFF
TGTGCCAGCAGTTTATTCGGGCAGGGACTGTTTTTT
>.|TRBD2|TRBJ2-3|TRBV7-2
CASAKRGALTDTQYF
TGTGCCAGCGCCAAGCGGGGGGCCCTCACAGATACGCAGTATTTT
>.|.|TRBJ2-1|TRBV19
CASSFPDKAGEQFF
TGTGCCAGTAGTTTCCCCGACAAGGCGGGTGAGCAGTTCTTC
>.|.|TRBJ1-4|TRBV29-1
CSAGGGLGQLNEKLFF
TGCAGCGCTGGGGGGGGATTAGGACAGCTTAATGAAAAACTGTTTTTT
>.|.|TRBJ2-7|TRBV15
CATSTSSGQNEQYF
TGTGCCACCAGCACGAGTTCGGGACAAAACGAGCAGTACTTC
>.|.|TRBJ1-2|TRBV5-1
CASSLGTPNYGYTF
TGCGCCAGCAGCTTGGGGACACCGAACTATGGCTACACCTTC
>once|TRBD2|TRBJ2-7|TRBV30
CAWSFGGGSYEQYF
TGTGCCTGGAGTTTCGGGGGGGGATCCTACGAGCAGTACTTC
>.|.|TRBJ1-2|TRBV9
CASSSPRGRSYGYTF
TGTGCCAGCAGCTCCCCCCGGGGAAGGTCCTATGGCTACACCTTC
>once|TRBD1|TRBJ1-2|TRBV10-3
CAISDPSKPGQGSKHGYTF
TGTGCCATCAGTGACCCTAGTAAACCCGGACAGGGAAGCAAGCATGGCTACACCTTC
>.|TRBD1|TRBJ2-7|TRBV10-3
CAIKTGGSYEQYF
TGTGCCATCAAGACAGGGGGCTCCTACGAGCAGTACTTC
>.|.|TRBJ2-3|TRBV5-1
CASSPQGSGRTDTQYF
TGCGCCAGCAGTCCTCAGGGGTCGGGTAGGACAGATACGCAGTATTTT
>.|.|TRBJ2-7|TRBV30
CAWSVQGPYEQYF
TGTGCCTGGAGTGTCCAGGGGCCCTACGAGCAGTACTTC
>.|TRBD1|TRBJ1-1|TRBV19
CASSIVGTGKTEAFF
TGTGCCAGTAGTATAGTCGGGACAGGGAAGACTGAAGCTTTCTTT
>.|TRBD2|TRBJ2-3|TRBV4-2
CASSQLLAGGPDTQYF
TGTGCCAGCAGCCAGCTACTAGCGGGGGGGCCGGATACGCAGTATTTT
>.|.|TRBJ2-3|TRBV5-1
CASSFQGFTDTQYF
TGCGCCAGCAGCTTTCAGGGGTTCACAGATACGCAGTATTTT
>.|.|TRBJ2-1|TRBV9
CASSVAGQLEQFF
TGTGCCAGCAGCGTAGCTGGGCAGCTGGAGCAGTTCTTC
>.|.|TRBJ2-1|TRBV6-1
CASSVRTSGTGANNEQFF
TGTGCCAGCAGTGTACGAACCTCCGGGACTGGGGCCAACAATGAGCAGTTCTTC
>.|.|TRBJ2-4|TRBV6-1
CASSGTTGTTTLNIQYF
TGTGCCAGCAGTGGCACCACCGGGACAACAACGCTAAACATTCAGTACTTC
>.|.|TRBJ1-2|TRBV27
CASRGARYGYTF
TGTGCCAGCAGGGGGGCCCGTTATGGCTACACCTTC
>.|TRBD1|TRBJ1-3|TRBV19
CASTLGTGAGNTIYF
TGTGCCAGCACCCTTGGGACAGGGGCTGGAAACACCATATATTTT
>.|TRBD2|TRBJ2-1|TRBV25-1
CASSGVGRAPLTYNEQFF
TGTGCCAGCAGTGGCGTCGGGAGGGCCCCACTTACCTACAATGAGCAGTTCTTC
>.|TRBD2|TRBJ2-2|TRBV9
CASSVDSGDTGELFF
TGTGCCAGCAGCGTAGATAGCGGGGACACCGGGGAGCTGTTTTTT
>.|.|TRBJ2-1|TRBV5-4
CASSSKEYNEQFF
TGTGCCAGCAGCTCGAAGGAGTACAATGAGCAGTTCTTC
>once|.|TRBJ2-7|TRBV6-6
CASSYARTDRGSEQYF
TGTGCCAGCAGTTACGCTAGGACAGATCGAGGGTCCGAGCAGTACTTC
>.|.|TRBJ1-4|TRBV6-5
CASSRTAVVEKLFF
TGTGCCAGCAGTCGGACAGCGGTGGTCGAAAAACTGTTTTTT
>.|TRBD1|TRBJ1-1|TRBV27
CASSWTGRKTEAFF
TGTGCCAGCAGTTGGACAGGGCGAAAAACTGAAGCTTTCTTT
>.|.|TRBJ2-5|TRBV5-4
CASSSGTFQEAQYF
TGTGCCAGCAGCTCTGGGACTTTCCAAGAGGCCCAGTACTTC